These T cell receptor beta chains were read from a single sample in a study of cytomegalovirus exposure and HLA in healthy donors. The method was immunoSEQ multiplex PCR; TCRdb's version includes in-frame clones alone and lacks a portion of them. The data hold some 160,000 clones, with 80% to 90% observed a single time. The specimen sequenced was PBMCs. The source of these receptors is a man aged 25-45 years in good health and CMV-seropositive. CDR3s leave out the opening cysteine and the closing phenylalanine or tryptophan. D genes are given only for firm matches. Clone size is not always given. Where it is, it says once, few, many or a class for expanded clones.

TRBJ1-3,TRBV9,.,.,ASSPLMGLGSGNTIY
TRBJ2-1,TRBV19,.,.,ASTMGGARNEQF
TRBJ2-3,TRBV5-4,.,TRBD2,ASSSTSGYTDTQY
TRBJ1-5,TRBV5-1,.,.,ASSLVSGDQPQH
TRBJ2-3,TRBV19,few,TRBD2,ASSILAGHTDTQY
TRBJ1-1,TRBV4-1,.,.,ASSQGRRNTEAF
TRBJ2-2,TRBV9,.,TRBD2,ASSVGLAPGELF
TRBJ2-1,TRBV9,once,TRBD2,ASSVQASGRRDEQF
TRBJ2-2,TRBV28,.,.,ASSSPSTPLHTGELF
TRBJ2-5,TRBV29-1,.,.,SVEDGGQETQY
TRBJ2-3,TRBV29-1,once,.,SVESRVDTQY
TRBJ2-5,TRBV14,.,.,ASSHSLVSGHLMETQY
TRBJ2-1,TRBV4-3,.,TRBD1,ASSQGTAGQGTNEQF
.,TRBV2,.,.,ASKHYYEQY
TRBJ2-3,TRBV9,.,TRBD2,ASSVGLAGVGADTQY
TRBJ2-1,TRBV27,.,TRBD2,ASSWSGGHEQF
TRBJ2-1,TRBV28,.,TRBD2,ASSPSSGRASYNEQF
TRBJ1-6,TRBV7-2,.,.,ASSTTGNSPLH
TRBJ2-1,TRBV9,once,.,ASSVAGTKSYNEQF
TRBJ2-5,TRBV7-6,.,.,ASSFRRAETQY
TRBJ2-3,TRBV29-1,.,.,SVEDFSGSTDTQY
TRBJ2-5,TRBV13,.,TRBD2,ASSQGTSGSKETQY
TRBJ2-1,TRBV2,.,.,ASNIGVGQLKF
TRBJ2-1,TRBV5-1,.,TRBD2,ASTRIQSGRERNEQF